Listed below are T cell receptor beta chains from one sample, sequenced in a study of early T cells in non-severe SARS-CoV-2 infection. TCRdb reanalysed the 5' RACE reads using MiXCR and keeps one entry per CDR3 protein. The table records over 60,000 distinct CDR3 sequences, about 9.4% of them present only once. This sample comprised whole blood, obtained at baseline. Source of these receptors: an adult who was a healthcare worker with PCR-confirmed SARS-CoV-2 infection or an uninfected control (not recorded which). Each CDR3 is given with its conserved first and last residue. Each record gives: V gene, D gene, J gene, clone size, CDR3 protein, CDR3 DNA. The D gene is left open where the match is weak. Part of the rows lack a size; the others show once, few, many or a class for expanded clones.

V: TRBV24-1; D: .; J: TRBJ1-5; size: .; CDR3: CAPPPLINQPQHF; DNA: TGTGCCCCTCCGCCGCTAATAAATCAGCCCCAGCATTTT
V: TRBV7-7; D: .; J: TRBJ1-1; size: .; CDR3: CASSHGRNTEAFF; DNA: TGTGCCAGCAGCCATGGCCGAAACACTGAAGCTTTCTTT
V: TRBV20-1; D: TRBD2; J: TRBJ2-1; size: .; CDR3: CSARGTIDEQFF; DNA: TGCAGTGCTAGGGGGACTATTGATGAGCAGTTCTTC
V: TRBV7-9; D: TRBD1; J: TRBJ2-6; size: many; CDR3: CASRRIFGTGLSGANVLTF; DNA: TGTGCCAGCAGGCGCATATTCGGGACAGGGTTATCTGGGGCCAACGTCCTGACTTTC
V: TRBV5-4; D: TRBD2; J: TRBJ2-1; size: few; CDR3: CASIPPGGSYNEQFF; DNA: TGTGCCAGCATCCCTCCGGGAGGGTCCTACAATGAGCAGTTCTTC
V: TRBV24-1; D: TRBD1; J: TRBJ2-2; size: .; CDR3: CATSDLGDSNTGELFF; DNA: TGTGCCACCAGTGATCTCGGGGACAGTAACACCGGGGAGCTGTTTTTT
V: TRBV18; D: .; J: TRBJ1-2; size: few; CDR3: CASSPSGDYGYTF; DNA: TGTGCCAGCTCACCATCTGGGGACTATGGCTACACCTTC
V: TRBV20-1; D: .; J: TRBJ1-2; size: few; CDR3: CSARGAREGTQFGYTF; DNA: TGCAGTGCTAGAGGGGCGCGGGAGGGGACACAGTTTGGCTACACCTTC
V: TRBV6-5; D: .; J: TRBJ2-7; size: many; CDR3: CASSSPSSYEQYF; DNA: TGTGCCAGCAGTTCCCCTAGCTCCTACGAGCAGTACTTC
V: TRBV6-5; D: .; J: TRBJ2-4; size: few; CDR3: CASRPRGGRGGKNIQYF; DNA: TGTGCCAGCAGGCCTAGGGGGGGCAGGGGTGGCAAAAACATTCAGTACTTC
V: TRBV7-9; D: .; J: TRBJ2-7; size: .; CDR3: CASSRMQDSSYEQYF; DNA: TGTGCCAGCAGTCGGATGCAGGATAGCTCCTACGAGCAGTACTTC
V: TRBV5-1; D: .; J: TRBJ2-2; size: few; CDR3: CASSPRSGPSAGTGELFF; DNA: TGCGCCAGCAGCCCCAGGAGCGGGCCTAGCGCGGGCACCGGGGAGCTGTTTTTT
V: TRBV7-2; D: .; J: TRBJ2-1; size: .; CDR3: CASSLIPGSVRGNEQFF; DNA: TGTGCCAGCAGCCTAATCCCAGGGTCAGTACGGGGCAATGAGCAGTTCTTC
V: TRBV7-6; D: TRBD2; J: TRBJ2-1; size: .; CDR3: CASSLTGLAGVVEQFF; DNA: TGTGCCAGCAGCTTGACTGGACTAGCGGGGGTCGTTGAGCAGTTCTTC
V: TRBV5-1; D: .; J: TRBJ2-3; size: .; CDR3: CASSRDGFSTDTQYF; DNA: TGCGCCAGCAGCCGGGACGGATTTAGCACAGATACGCAGTATTTT
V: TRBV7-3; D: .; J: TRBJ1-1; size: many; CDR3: CASSLGPQVTEAFF; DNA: TGTGCCAGCAGCCTAGGCCCTCAGGTGACTGAAGCTTTCTTT
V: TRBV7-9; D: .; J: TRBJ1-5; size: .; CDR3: CASSPEEGLRQPQHF; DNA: TGTGCCAGCAGCCCAGAGGAGGGGCTTCGCCAGCCCCAGCATTTT
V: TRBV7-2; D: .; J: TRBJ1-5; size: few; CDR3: CASSPGRVPGAQHF; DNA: TGTGCCAGCAGCCCCGGCAGGGTCCCCGGGGCCCAGCATTTT
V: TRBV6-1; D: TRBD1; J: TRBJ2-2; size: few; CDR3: CASMWTGGNTGELFF; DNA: TGTGCCAGCATGTGGACAGGGGGCAACACCGGGGAGCTGTTTTTT
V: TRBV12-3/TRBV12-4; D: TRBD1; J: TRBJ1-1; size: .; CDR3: CASSFGTVPVAFF; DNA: TGTGCCAGCAGTTTTGGGACAGTCCCAGTAGCTTTCTTT